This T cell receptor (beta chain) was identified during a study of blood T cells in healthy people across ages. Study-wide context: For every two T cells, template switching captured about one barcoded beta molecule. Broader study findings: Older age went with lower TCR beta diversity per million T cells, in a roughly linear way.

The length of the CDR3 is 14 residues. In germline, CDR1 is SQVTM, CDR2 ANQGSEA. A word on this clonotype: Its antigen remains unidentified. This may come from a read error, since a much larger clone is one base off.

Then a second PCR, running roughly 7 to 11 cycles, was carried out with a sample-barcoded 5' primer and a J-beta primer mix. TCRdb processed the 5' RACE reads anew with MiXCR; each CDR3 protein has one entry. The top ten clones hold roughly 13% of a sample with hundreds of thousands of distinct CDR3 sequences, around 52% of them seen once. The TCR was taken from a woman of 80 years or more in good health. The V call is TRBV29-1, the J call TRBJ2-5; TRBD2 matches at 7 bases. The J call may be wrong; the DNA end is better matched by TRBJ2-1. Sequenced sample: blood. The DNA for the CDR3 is TGCAGCGGGCCCGCAGGGAGGGGCCAAGAGACCCAGTTCTTC. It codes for CSGPAGRGQETQFF.